The 31 T cell receptor beta chains below come from one sample, sequenced in a study of T cells in Graves' hyperthyroidism and ophthalmopathy. Amplification of TCR beta CDR3 regions used RNA as the template. Carried out on the TCR CDR3, a first-round RT-PCR used the HTBI primer set. TCRdb recomputed calls from the multiplex PCR reads with MiXCR, one row per CDR3 protein. In the table there are a few hundred thousand distinct CDR3 sequences, around 14% of which are singletons. The specimen sequenced was blood. All receptors derive from a woman between 18 and 30 years old with Graves' hyperthyroidism that later progressed to Graves' ophthalmopathy.

This clonotype was counted many times. This chain uses TRBV2 with TRBJ2-7; 12 bases line up with TRBD2. V lost 4 bases, J lost 0 bases, and 10 bases stayed unmatched. Germline CDR1 SNHLY, CDR2 FYNNEI. The CDR3 runs 18 residues. The CDR3 region has the DNA TGTGCCAGCAGTGGGGGAGGACTAGCGGGATTGAGCTCCTACGAGCAGTACTTC. Its translation is CASSGGGLAGLSSYEQYF. Full variable domain (remainder filled in from reference TRBV2 and TRBJ2-7): EPEVTQTPSHQVTQMGQEVILRCVPISNHLYFYWYRQILGQKVEFLVSFYNNEISEKSEIFDDQFSVERPDGSNFTLKIRSTKLEDSAMYFCASSGGGLAGLSSYEQYFGPGTRLTVT.

This clonotype was counted at least ten times. The V and J genes are TRBV6-1 and TRBJ2-3, with a possible D match to TRBD1 (5 bases). This CDR3 region has 15 residues. Germline V gene lookup returns CDR1 MNHNS and CDR2 SASEGT. Trimming left V 5 bases short and J 0 bases short, with 12 bases between. CDR3 nucleotide sequence: TGTGCCAGCAGTCAGGGCGCTTCTAGCACAGATACGCAGTATTTT. Its protein product is CASSQGASSTDTQYF.

The rearrangement joins TRBV24-1 to TRBJ2-1; 11 bases fit TRBD2. The CDR3 length is 16 residues. Germline V CDR1 and CDR2: KGHDR, SFDVKD. The V gene end was trimmed by 5 bases and the J gene end by 5 bases; junction bases not matched to a gene: 7. CDR3 in amino acids: CATSGGLAGGHNEQFF. As DNA, the CDR3 is TGTGCCACCAGTGGAGGACTAGCGGGCGGACACAATGAGCAGTTCTTC.

This clonotype came up many times. This CDR3 reads CAISELGDTQYF. In DNA, the CDR3 is TGTGCCATCAGTGAGTTAGGAGATACGCAGTATTTT. V gene TRBV10-3 combines with J gene TRBJ2-3; D ambiguous. CDR1 is ENHRY, CDR2 SYGVKD, per germline. Deletions cut 1 base from V and 5 bases from J, with 4 bases between. The CDR3 runs 12 residues.

The table lists this clonotype with many counts. The V call is TRBV3-1, the J call TRBJ2-2, with D perhaps given as TRBD1 or TRBD2 (6 bases each). The V end lost 6 bases, the J end lost 4 bases, and 15 bases lay between the germline ends. Germline V CDR1 and CDR2: LGHDT, YNNKEL (reference sequence). The CDR3 spans 15 residues. The CDR3 DNA sequence: TGTGCCAGCAGTAAGGAGGGGGGTTTCACCGGGGAGCTGTTTTTT. Protein: CASSKEGGFTGELFF.

This clonotype was seen once. This sequence joins TRBV5-1 and TRBJ2-1; D might be TRBD1 or TRBD2, each matching 5 bases. Germline CDR1 SGHRS, CDR2 YFSETQ. The CDR3 is 16 residues long. Trimming shortened V by 0 bases and J by 4 bases, and 14 bases separated the two germline ends. CDR3 nucleotides: TGCGCCAGCAGCTTGGCCGGGGCGGGCGGATACAATGAGCAGTTCTTC. Amino acid sequence: CASSLAGAGGYNEQFF. Variable domain in full (rest from reference TRBV5-1 and TRBJ2-1): KAGVTQTPRYLIKTRGQQVTLSCSPISGHRSVSWYQQTPGQGLQFLFEYFSETQRNKGNFPGRFSGRQFSNSRSEMNVSTLELGDSALYLCASSLAGAGGYNEQFFGPGTRLTVL.

V usage is TRBV25-1 and J usage is TRBJ2-3; a weak D match, TRBD2 (6 bases). The CDR3 length is 15 residues. Germline V lookup: CDR1 MGHDK, CDR2 SYGVNS. V was shortened by 4 bases and J by 6 bases, with 17 bases between the two germline ends. In DNA, the CDR3 is TGTGCCAGCAGTGTGAGCGGGCGTGCACTCGATACGCAGTATTTT. It is translated as CASSVSGRALDTQYF. The variable domain in full, with the rest retrieved from reference TRBV25-1 and TRBJ2-3, is EADIYQTPRYLVIGTGKKITLECSQTMGHDKMYWYQQDPGMELHLIHYSYGVNSTEKGDLSSESTVSRIRTEHFPLTLESARPSHTSQYLCASSVSGRALDTQYFGPGTRLTVL.

A few counts support this clonotype. V and J are TRBV7-9 and TRBJ1-2; possibly TRBD1 for D (5 bases). This CDR3 region has 15 residues. Germline assignment: CDR1 SEHNR and CDR2 FQNEAQ (reference sequence). The V end lost 1 base, the J end lost 6 bases, and 15 bases lay between the germline ends. CDR3: CASSLERGEWNGYTF. The CDR3, as DNA: TGTGCCAGCAGCTTAGAGCGGGGGGAGTGGAATGGCTACACCTTC.

This clonotype appeared a few times. V and J are TRBV2 and TRBJ2-7, with TRBD1 as a possible D gene (5 bases). V was shortened by 6 bases and J by 3 bases, with 18 bases between the two germline ends. This CDR3 has 15 amino acids. CDR1 SNHLY and CDR2 FYNNEI come from the germline V gene. The DNA for the CDR3 is TGTGCCAGCAGGGTAGACAGCGCTTCTTTCTACGAGCAGTACTTC. Translated: CASRVDSASFYEQYF. Based on the CDR3 plus reference TRBV2 and TRBJ2-7, the full variable domain is EPEVTQTPSHQVTQMGQEVILRCVPISNHLYFYWYRQILGQKVEFLVSFYNNEISEKSEIFDDQFSVERPDGSNFTLKIRSTKLEDSAMYFCASRVDSASFYEQYFGPGTRLTVT.

This clonotype was seen ten or more times. The chain joins TRBV15 to TRBJ2-1; 12 bases map to TRBD2. This CDR3 comprises 15 residues. CDR1 and CDR2 from the germline V gene are LNHNV and YYDKDF (reference sequence). The junction had 10 bases not matched to a gene; V was cut back by 8 bases and J by 8 bases. The CDR3 sequence: CATAPSGRAEDEQFF. The CDR3 region has the DNA TGTGCCACCGCTCCTAGCGGGAGGGCCGAGGATGAGCAGTTCTTC.

This clonotype was detected many times. This chain joins TRBV7-9 and TRBJ2-1, with D perhaps matching TRBD2 (6 bases). Trimming took 2 bases from V and 13 from J, leaving 24 bases between them. The germline V gene encodes CDR1 SEHNR and CDR2 FQNEAQ (reference sequence). The CDR3 consists of 16 residues. The CDR3 DNA follows: TGTGCCAGCAGCTTACGGTGGCTAGCGCCACACGTTGATCAGTTCTTC. Its protein product is CASSLRWLAPHVDQFF. Together with reference TRBV7-9 and TRBJ2-1, the CDR3 gives the full variable domain: DTGVSQNPRHKITKRGQNVTFRCDPISEHNRLYWYRQTLGQGPEFLTYFQNEAQLEKSRLLSDRFSAERPKGSFSTLEIQRTEQGDSAMYLCASSLRWLAPHVDQFFGPGTRLTVL.

This clonotype was detected ten times or more. The genes are TRBV7-9 and TRBJ2-2, with TRBD2 as a possible D gene (5 bases). Looked up from germline, CDR1 is SEHNR and CDR2 is FQNEAQ (reference sequence). The CDR3 runs to 14 residues. Trimming stripped 7 bases from V and 1 base from J, with 10 bases between. For the CDR3, the DNA is TGTGCCAGCACCGATCGGGAGAACACCGGGGAGCTGTTTTTT. Translated, it gives CASTDRENTGELFF. Supplemented by reference TRBV7-9 and TRBJ2-2, the full variable domain reads DTGVSQNPRHKITKRGQNVTFRCDPISEHNRLYWYRQTLGQGPEFLTYFQNEAQLEKSRLLSDRFSAERPKGSFSTLEIQRTEQGDSAMYLCASTDRENTGELFFGEGSRLTVL.

This clonotype was seen a few times. The rearrangement uses TRBV19 and TRBJ2-7; D unclear. V lost 3 bases and J lost 5, with 8 bases in between. Germline lookup yields CDR1 LNHDA and CDR2 SQIVND (reference sequence). The CDR3 contains 12 residues. CDR3 nucleotide sequence: TGTGCCAGTAGTATCCCAGGCAACGAGCAGTACTTC. It yields the protein CASSIPGNEQYF.

This clonotype was counted a few times. The V call is TRBV11-2, the J call TRBJ1-6, with 9 bases matching TRBD1. V was pared by 5 bases and J by 12 bases, with 8 bases of the junction left unmatched. Per germline, CDR1 SGHAT and CDR2 FQNNGV. The CDR3 is 14 residues long. The DNA for the CDR3 is TGTGCCAGCAGCCCGGGACAGGGTCTACAACCCCTCCACTTT. This sequence encodes CASSPGQGLQPLHF. The variable domain in full, completed from reference TRBV11-2 and TRBJ1-6, reads EAGVAQSPRYKIIEKRQSVAFWCNPISGHATLYWYQQILGQGPKLLIQFQNNGVVDDSQLPKDRFSAERLKGVDSTLKIQPAKLEDSAVYLCASSPGQGLQPLHFGNGTRLTVT.

This clonotype occurred many times. The V and J genes are TRBV30 and TRBJ2-2; D not certain. V lost 5 bases to trimming and J lost 2 bases, with 3 bases between them. This CDR3 contains 11 residues. CDR1 and CDR2 from the germline V gene are GTSNPN and SVGIG (reference sequence). CDR3 DNA: TGTGCCTGGCGTAACACCGGGGAGCTGTTTTTT. As protein: CAWRNTGELFF.

Ten or more counts support this clonotype. The chain is built from TRBV12-3 or TRBV12-4 and TRBJ2-3, with D unclear. The V and J ends lost 5 bases and 5 bases respectively, with 8 bases between them. CDR3 length: 12 amino acids. CDR3 sequence (DNA): TGTGCCAGCAGTCCCGACGTAGATACGCAGTATTTT. Its translation: CASSPDVDTQYF.

The chain links TRBV6-2 or TRBV6-3 to TRBJ2-1; TRBD1 matches 7 bases. The CDR3 is 20 residues long. Germline V gene data show CDR1 as MNHEY and CDR2 as SVGEGT. V trimming: 6 bases; J trimming: 0 bases; junction bases outside the gene matches: 20. This chain's CDR3 is CASSNLFGNRGLGSYNEQFF. The CDR3 DNA is TGTGCCAGCAGCAACCTATTCGGTAACAGGGGCTTGGGCTCCTACAATGAGCAGTTCTTC.

This clonotype was counted between two and nine times. The chain combines TRBV7-9 with TRBJ2-5, with no clear D. V was pared by 5 bases and J by 3 bases, with 10 bases between. CDR3 length equals 13 residues. Germline V gene sequence: CDR1 SEHNR, CDR2 FQNEAQ (reference sequence). Here the CDR3 reads CASSPPLEETQYF. The CDR3 DNA reads as TGTGCCAGCAGCCCTCCTTTGGAAGAGACCCAGTACTTC.

The rearrangement uses TRBV10-1 and TRBJ2-2; 7 nucleotides align to TRBD1. With 4 bases clipped from V and 5 bases from J, the junction kept 1 base outside the gene matches. The CDR3 consists of 13 residues. The germline gives CDR1 WNHNN, CDR2 SYGVQD (reference sequence). The chain's CDR3 is CASSGTGTGELFF. CDR3 DNA: TGCGCCAGCAGTGGGACAGGAACCGGGGAGCTGTTTTTT.

In the case of this clonotype: Compared with germline, one end of the junction differs, possibly owing to a read error. The chain employs TRBV4-1 and TRBJ2-6, with a tentative D call TRBD1 (5 bases). The CDR3 is 15 amino acids. Germline V gene data show CDR1 as MGHRA and CDR2 as YSYEKL. CDR3 nucleotides: TGCGCCAGCAGCCAACCAAGCTCTGGGGCCAACATCCTGACTTTC. Residues: CASSQPSSGANILTF.

This clonotype was picked up many times. The genes are TRBV28 and TRBJ1-2; D call uncertain. CDR1 and CDR2 from the germline V gene are MDHEN and SYDVKM. The CDR3 is made up of 13 amino acids. The ends were cut back, 3 bases at V and 2 bases at J, with 7 bases in the middle. This CDR3 is CASSLSVNYGYTF. The CDR3 DNA is TGTGCCAGCAGTTTGTCGGTAAACTATGGCTACACCTTC.

This clonotype was counted at least ten times. V is TRBV13 and J is TRBJ2-7; the D gene is possibly TRBD2 (7 bases). CDR1 is PRHDT and CDR2 is FYEKMQ in the germline V gene (reference sequence). This CDR3 region has 15 residues. The ends were cut back, 4 bases at V and 6 bases at J, with 19 bases in the middle. Here the CDR3 DNA reads TGTGCCAGCAGCTCTAGTCCCCCCCGGGGGGCCGAGCAGTACTTC. It codes for CASSSSPPRGAEQYF.

The chain uses TRBV7-6 and TRBJ2-1; D tentatively fits TRBD1 or TRBD2 (5 bases each). The V end lost 4 bases, the J end lost 0 bases, and 25 bases lay between the germline ends. The CDR3 totals 20 residues. The germline V gene has CDR1 SGHVS and CDR2 FNYEAQ. The CDR3 here is CASSSLTGPLIGSSYNEQFF. In DNA, the CDR3 is TGTGCCAGCAGCTCCCTTACGGGACCACTCATCGGCAGCTCCTACAATGAGCAGTTCTTC.

Ten or more counts support this clonotype. The chain recombines TRBV29-1 with TRBJ2-3; a weak D match, TRBD2 (5 bases). The CDR3 has 16 amino acids. V lost 3 bases and J 0 bases, leaving 16 bases between the germline ends. Germline loops: CDR1 SQVTM, CDR2 ANQGSEA. The CDR3 DNA is TGCAGCGTTGACTGGATGGCGGGCGCTAGCACAGATACGCAGTATTTT. It specifies CSVDWMAGASTDTQYF.

The chain employs TRBV12-3 or TRBV12-4 and TRBJ2-1; no definite D call. Between the trimmed V and J ends, which lost 5 bases and 4 bases, there was a span of 15 bases. The CDR3 consists of 15 residues. The DNA for the CDR3 is TGTGCCAGCAGTGCTATCAACAATGGTTACAATGAGCAGTTCTTC. It yields the protein CASSAINNGYNEQFF.

As concerns this clonotype: It is likely a read error, because the conserved phenylalanine at the end of the CDR3 is missing. The V call is TRBV16, the J call TRBJ2-7, with 8 bases matching TRBD2. CDR1 and CDR2 (germline): KGHSY, FQNENV. This CDR3 region has 15 residues. Here the CDR3 reads CASNGERGSSYKQYS. The CDR3 nucleotides are TGTGCCAGCAACGGGGAGCGGGGGAGCTCCTACAAGCAGTACTCC.

This clonotype was observed many times. The genes are TRBV28 and TRBJ2-7; 8 bases agree with TRBD1. Germline V gene data show CDR1 as MDHEN and CDR2 as SYDVKM. The CDR3 has 14 residues. V trimming: 3 bases; J trimming: 2 bases; junction bases outside the gene matches: 3. CDR3 bases: TGTGCCAGCAGTTTCTCACAGGGGGCCTACGAGCAGTACTTC. Translating it yields CASSFSQGAYEQYF.

On this clonotype: Relative to the germline gene, one junction end is altered; a read error may explain this. The rearrangement links TRBV7-7 to TRBJ2-2; weak D call: TRBD1 (5 bases). Germline V gene data show CDR1 as SSHAT and CDR2 as FNYEAQ (reference sequence). The CDR3 runs 17 residues. DNA of the CDR3: TGTGCTAGCAGCTTAGTTCCCGGCAGGGTTTCTACCGGGGAGCTGTTTTTT. Residues: CASSLVPGRVSTGELFF.

CDR3 sequence reads: CASSLSYGLNSPLHF. The CDR3 DNA reads as TGTGCCAGCAGTTTATCGTACGGGTTGAATTCACCCCTCCACTTT. This rearrangement joins TRBV27 to TRBJ1-6; D call uncertain. Trimming cost V 0 bases and J 7 bases, with 10 bases left between them. The CDR3 is 15 amino acids. The germline V gene has CDR1 MNHEY and CDR2 SMNVEV (reference sequence).

This clonotype was observed many times. The chain employs TRBV11-1 and TRBJ2-1; D might be TRBD2 (6 bases). This CDR3 spans 15 amino acids. Germline V gives CDR1 SGHAT, CDR2 FQDESV (reference sequence). V gave up 5 bases and J gave up 2 bases, with 13 bases separating them. CDR3 DNA sequence: TGTGCCAGCAGCGTCCGGGACTCTACCTACAATGAGCAGTTCTTC. Translating it yields CASSVRDSTYNEQFF. The complete variable domain, with remaining parts taken from reference TRBV11-1 and TRBJ2-1, reads EAEVAQSPRYKITEKSQAVAFWCDPISGHATLYWYRQILGQGPELLVQFQDESVVDDSQLPKDRFSAERLKGVDSTLKIQPAELGDSAMYLCASSVRDSTYNEQFFGPGTRLTVL.

In its sample, this clonotype was seen many times. V usage is TRBV28 and J usage is TRBJ2-7, with 8 positions matching TRBD1. The V and J ends lost 8 bases and 3 bases, in that order; junction bases with no gene match: 12. Germline CDR1 and CDR2: MDHEN and SYDVKM. The CDR3 has 15 residues. In DNA form, the CDR3 reads TGTGCCAGCCTGAGCCCGGGACAGGTCTACTACGAGCAGTACTTC. It specifies CASLSPGQVYYEQYF.